This T cell receptor beta chain is drawn from a study of T-cell memory formation after mild COVID-19. Study context: Largely donor-specific sequence clusters came from two donors.

Study results and limitations: Mainly in CM and EM were contracting CD4+ clones; CD8+ were in EMRA.

From the 5' RACE reads, TCRdb called clonotypes with MiXCR, one entry per CDR3 protein. The sample has about 350,000 distinct CDR3 sequences, about an eighth seen once. This clonotype was seen a few times. Its cognate antigen is unknown. Material for sequencing was PBMCs or a T cell subset sorted from them (not recorded which). This TCR came from a young man who had mild COVID-19 (a few samples of this study predate the infection). Cell type and time point are not known.

The CDR3 nucleotides are TGTGCCAGCAGCTTAATTGCGGGGGGAAGGGAGACCCAGTACTTC. As protein: CASSLIAGGRETQYF. The V gene is TRBV7-9, the J gene TRBJ2-5; TRBD2 aligns across 8 bases. The V gene's germline CDR1 is SEHNR and CDR2 FQNEAQ (reference sequence). Unmatched junction bases numbered 7, after V lost 2 bases and J lost 5 bases. CDR3 length: 15 amino acids.